The clone carrying this T cell receptor beta chain was picked up one time. Its antigen is unidentified. Cultured CD4+ T cell DNA underwent sequencing with the Oncomine TCR Beta short-read assay. TCRdb re-derived calls from the PCR reads in MiXCR, one entry per CDR3 protein. Of 15,000 to 25,000 distinct CDR3 sequences in the sample, under 70% were seen once. Treatment described: 10-day PBMC culture with coronavirus spike peptide pools or control peptides (ViraFEST assay). With peptide pools, ViraFEST first expanded antigen-specific T cells and afterwards sequenced their TCRs. This specimen belongs to a study of vaccination and CD4 T cells after COVID-19. About the research overall: Median time from second vaccine dose to sampling was less than 85 days (14 to 241). The study's findings and limits: Data came from relatively few convalescent patients and lacked early post-infection timepoints.

Germline V lookup: CDR1 SGHTA, CDR2 FQGNSA. V shed 3 bases and J shed 2 bases, with 11 bases lying between them. The CDR3 contains 14 residues. The TCR comes from a human donor who had recovered from COVID-19. Sequencing was performed on CD4+ T cells from blood, cultured in vitro. This chain links TRBV7-2 with TRBJ2-7, with D perhaps TRBD2 (5 bases). The CDR3 region is CASSLEVRAYEQYF. CDR3 in DNA: TGTGCCAGCAGCTTGGAGGTGAGAGCCTACGAGCAGTACTTC.